These T cell receptor beta chains were read from a single sample in a study of blood T cell repertoires in COVID-19. The protocol was immunoSEQ multiplex PCR, while the TCRdb copy is restricted to in-frame clones and leaves out a portion. There are about 36,000 clones in the sample; approximately 86% occur only once, and 14% lies in the top ten. Input material: peripheral blood. Receptors were obtained from a human donor in a cohort sampled during active COVID-19. Each CDR3 is given with its conserved first and last residue. A D gene is named only where the DNA matches it firmly. Part of the rows lack a size; the others show once, few, many or a class for expanded clones.

TRBV4-3	-	TRBD2	TRBJ2-7	TGCGCCAGCAGCCTCAGGACTAGCGGGAGCTACGAGCAGTACTTC	CASSLRTSGSYEQYF
TRBV6-6	-	-	TRBJ2-1	TGTGCCAGCAGTTACTCGGGAGGGGGGGTCTACAATGAGCAGTTCTTC	CASSYSGGGVYNEQFF
TRBV7-3	-	-	TRBJ2-1	TGTGCCAGCAGCTTAGACAGCTCCTACAATGAGCAGTTCTTC	CASSLDSSYNEQFF
TRBV3-1/TRBV3-2	-	TRBD2	TRBJ2-7	TGTGCCAGCAGCCAAGGACTAGCGGGCTCCTACGAGCAGTACTTC	CASSQGLAGSYEQYF
TRBV5-4	-	TRBD2	TRBJ2-3	TGTGCCAGCAGCTTTGGCGGGGGGGCCGGGGCAGATACGCAGTATTTT	CASSFGGGAGADTQYF
TRBV6-1	-	-	TRBJ2-4	TGTGCCAGCAGTGAAGGTCTAGCCAAAAACATTCAGTACTTC	CASSEGLAKNIQYF
TRBV19	once	TRBD1	TRBJ1-5	TGTGCCAGTAGTTTGCAGGGGGCATGGAATCAGCCCCAGCATTTT	CASSLQGAWNQPQHF
TRBV6-2/TRBV6-3	-	TRBD1	TRBJ2-7	TGTGCCAGCAGTTACGTTGGGACAGCCGTCTCCTACGAGCAGTACTTC	CASSYVGTAVSYEQYF
TRBV6-5	-	TRBD1	TRBJ1-1	TGTGCCAGCAGTCCCGGGACAGTCGGGAAAACTGAAGCTTTCTTT	CASSPGTVGKTEAFF
TRBV20-1	-	-	TRBJ2-1	TGCAGTGCTAGAGTAGTGAATGAGCAGTTCTTC	CSARVVNEQFF
TRBV7-9	-	-	TRBJ1-1	TGTGCCAGCAGCTTAGTTGCCCGGGTAACTGAAGCTTTCTTT	CASSLVARVTEAFF
TRBV10-3	-	-	TRBJ2-5	TGTGCCATCAGTGAGTCGAGCGGGGAGACCCAGTACTTC	CAISESSGETQYF
TRBV7-9	-	-	TRBJ1-6	TGTGCCAGCAGCTTAGTCAGGGATAATTCACCCCTCCACTTT	CASSLVRDNSPLHF
TRBV20-1	-	-	TRBJ2-5	TGCAGTGCAATATCTAAGGAGACCCAGTACTTC	CSAISKETQYF
TRBV7-2	-	-	TRBJ2-7	TGTGCCAGCAGCTTAGGGGCGACAGCCTACGAGCAGTACTTC	CASSLGATAYEQYF
TRBV7-9	few	-	TRBJ1-1	TGTGCCAGCAGCCCTAGGACAGTGAACACTGAAGCTTTCTTT	CASSPRTVNTEAFF
TRBV6-5	-	TRBD1	TRBJ1-1	TGTGCCAGCAGGCCCGGACAGGGATGGTTCACTGAAGCTTTCTTT	CASRPGQGWFTEAFF
TRBV5-1	-	TRBD1	TRBJ2-5	TGCGCCAGCAAAAAGGGACAGGAGAAGGGAGAGACCCAGTACTTC	CASKKGQEKGETQYF
TRBV7-3	-	TRBD2	TRBJ2-2	TGTGCCAGCAGGCTAACGGCTAGCGGGGGGACCGCCTGGGCGGTCACCGGGGAGCTGTTTTTT	CASRLTASGGTAWAVTGELFF
TRBV6-5	-	-	TRBJ1-2	TGTGCCAGCACCTGGAGCAGGGGCGGCTATGGCTACACCTTC	CASTWSRGGYGYTF
TRBV6-2/TRBV6-3	-	TRBD1	TRBJ2-1	TGTGCCAGCAGTTCCGGGACAGGGGGCTTCAATGAGCAGTTCTTC	CASSSGTGGFNEQFF
TRBV3-1/TRBV3-2	-	TRBD1	TRBJ1-3	TGTGCCAGCAGCCAAAAGACAGGGCCCTCTGGAAACACCATATATTTT	CASSQKTGPSGNTIYF
TRBV10-3	-	TRBD2	TRBJ2-3	TGTGCCATCAGTGAGGGGGTAGCGGGGTTCGGTACGCAGTATTTT	CAISEGVAGFGTQYF
TRBV28	-	-	TRBJ2-6	TGTGCCAGCTACGGACAGAGCTCTGGGGCCAACGTCCTGACTTTC	CASYGQSSGANVLTF
TRBV19	-	-	TRBJ1-1	TGTGCCAGTAGGACGGGTTGGGTCACTGAAGCTTTCTTT	CASRTGWVTEAFF
TRBV7-3	-	TRBD1	TRBJ2-1	TGTGCCAGCTTAAATCCGGGACAGGGCAATGAGCAGTTCTTC	CASLNPGQGNEQFF
TRBV4-3	-	TRBD2	TRBJ2-1	TGCGCCAGCAGCCAAGAAGGACTAGGATACAATGAGCAGTTCTTC	CASSQEGLGYNEQFF
TRBV6-5	-	TRBD1	TRBJ2-2	TGTGCCAGCAGGGGGGACAGGGGAACCGGGGAGCTGTTTTTT	CASRGDRGTGELFF
TRBV12-3/TRBV12-4	-	-	TRBJ2-1	TGTGCCAGCAGTCCCGACAGAGACAATGAGCAGTTCTTC	CASSPDRDNEQFF
TRBV6-1	-	-	TRBJ1-2	TGTGCCAGCAGTGAAAAACTCCTAATACGCTTC	CASSEKLLIRF
TRBV7-7	-	TRBD2	TRBJ2-1	TGTGCTAGCAGCGCGACTAGCGGGGGGGCCTCCTACAATGAGCAGTTCTTC	CASSATSGGASYNEQFF
TRBV5-1	-	-	TRBJ1-1	TGCGCCAGCAGCTTGGGAGGGACACCCATGAACACTGAAGCTTTCTTT	CASSLGGTPMNTEAFF
TRBV4-2	-	TRBD1	TRBJ1-2	TGTGCCAGCAGCCAAGACGGACAGGGCACTACTAACTATGGCTACACCTTC	CASSQDGQGTTNYGYTF
TRBV10-3	-	TRBD2	TRBJ2-3	TGTGCCATCAGGCCGGGACTAGGGGGTACAGATACGCAGTATTTT	CAIRPGLGGTDTQYF
TRBV24-1	-	TRBD1	TRBJ1-5	TGTGCCTCCGAACGAGACGGACAGGGTGATCAGCCCCAGCATTTT	CASERDGQGDQPQHF
TRBV7-8	-	-	TRBJ2-5	TGTGCCAGCAGTAGGGAAAGGGGCAGGGAGACCCAGTACTTC	CASSRERGRETQYF
TRBV5-1	-	-	TRBJ1-1	TGCGCCAGCAGCTTGCTGGCAGGGATGAACACTGAAGCTTTCTTT	CASSLLAGMNTEAFF
TRBV28	-	-	TRBJ1-6	TGTGCCAGCAGTTCGGGATGGCAGGGGTATTCACCCCTCCACTTT	CASSSGWQGYSPLHF
TRBV10-3	-	-	TRBJ1-2	TGTGCCATCAACGAGCCGGGATTTAATGGCTACACCTTC	CAINEPGFNGYTF
TRBV4-3	-	TRBD2	TRBJ2-3	TGCGCCAGCAGCCAAGATGTGAGGGGTACTAGCGGGGGATTCACAGATACGCAGTATTTT	CASSQDVRGTSGGFTDTQYF
TRBV10-2	-	TRBD1	TRBJ1-2	TGCGCCAGCGGGGAAACAGGGGGCGGCTATGGCTACACCTTC	CASGETGGGYGYTF
TRBV10-1	few	TRBD1	TRBJ1-2	TGCGCCAGCAGTGGAGGACAGGGGCAATGGGGCTACACCTTC	CASSGGQGQWGYTF
TRBV16	-	-	TRBJ2-7	TGTGCCAGCAGCCCTTCCCCACACTACGAGCAGTACTTC	CASSPSPHYEQYF
TRBV12-3/TRBV12-4	-	-	TRBJ2-1	TGTGCCAGCAGTTCCCAGGGATACAATGAGCAGTTCTTC	CASSSQGYNEQFF
TRBV9	-	TRBD2	TRBJ2-3	TGTGCCAGCAGCGAGGGAGCGGGGGGGCTGACAGATACGCAGTATTTT	CASSEGAGGLTDTQYF
TRBV7-9	-	-	TRBJ1-1	TGTGCCAGCAGCTTAACTCGGAGCGAAGCTTTCTTT	CASSLTRSEAFF
TRBV9	-	-	TRBJ1-1	TGTGCCAGCATCCACTATCACGGGAACACTGAAGCTTTCTTT	CASIHYHGNTEAFF
TRBV25-1	-	-	TRBJ2-3	TGTGCCAGCAGTGTGTCAGGACAGACAGATACGCAGTATTTT	CASSVSGQTDTQYF
TRBV7-9	-	TRBD1	TRBJ1-2	TGTGCCAGCGGGGACAGTACTAACTATGGCTACACCTTC	CASGDSTNYGYTF
TRBV11-1	few	-	TRBJ1-1	TGTGCCAGCAGCCCCCTAGACAGGTCGTGGACTGAAGCTTTCTTT	CASSPLDRSWTEAFF
TRBV5-1	-	TRBD1	TRBJ2-5	TGCGCCAGCAGCTCGGAATCGTGGACAGGGGGGTCCCAGTACTTC	CASSSESWTGGSQYF
TRBV9	-	TRBD2	TRBJ2-3	TGTGCCAGCAGCGTAGCGCCTAGCGGGGGGGCCTATACGCAGTATTTT	CASSVAPSGGAYTQYF
TRBV7-2	-	-	TRBJ2-1	TGTGCCAGCAGCTTAGGGCCAGGGGAACACAATGAGCAGTTCTTC	CASSLGPGEHNEQFF